These T cell receptor beta chains were read from a single sample in a study of beta chain features in type 1 diabetes. Data came from immunoSEQ multiplex PCR; TCRdb stores just in-frame clones and leaves some out. The sample has some 300,000 clones; 8% are singletons. The sample consisted of central memory CD4+ T cells from blood. Every receptor here comes from a woman between 18 and 30 years old in good health. Both conserved end residues are part of each CDR3. The D gene is left open where the match is weak. Clone size is stated in some rows and not others, as once, few, many or a class when expanded.

J: TRBJ2-7
D: TRBD1
size: .
V: TRBV7-2
CDR3: CASSTRTGFYEQYF
DNA: TGTGCCAGCAGCACACGGACAGGCTTCTACGAGCAGTACTTC

J: TRBJ1-2
D: TRBD1
size: .
V: TRBV6-1
CDR3: CASSWTGTYGYTF
DNA: TGTGCCAGCAGCTGGACAGGGACCTATGGCTACACCTTC

J: TRBJ2-2
D: .
size: few
V: TRBV27
CDR3: CASTDKGGAIGELFF
DNA: TGTGCCAGCACCGACAAGGGGGGGGCGATCGGGGAGCTGTTTTTT

J: TRBJ1-1
D: .
size: .
V: TRBV27
CDR3: CASKGTVAEAFF
DNA: TGTGCCAGCAAAGGGACTGTCGCTGAAGCTTTCTTT

J: TRBJ1-1
D: TRBD1
size: .
V: TRBV10-3
CDR3: CAISEAPTGANTEAFF
DNA: TGTGCCATCAGTGAGGCTCCGACAGGGGCGAACACTGAAGCTTTCTTT

J: TRBJ2-2
D: TRBD2
size: few
V: TRBV15
CDR3: CATSRDSGINTGELFF
DNA: TGTGCCACCAGCAGGGATAGCGGGATAAACACCGGGGAGCTGTTTTTT

J: TRBJ2-6
D: TRBD1
size: few
V: TRBV5-1
CDR3: CASSSGTGGAGANVLTF
DNA: TGCGCCAGCAGTTCCGGGACAGGGGGCGCTGGGGCCAACGTCCTGACTTTC

J: TRBJ2-1
D: .
size: .
V: TRBV6-6
CDR3: CASTRDSSYNEQFF
DNA: TGTGCCAGCACCAGAGACAGTTCCTACAATGAGCAGTTCTTC

J: TRBJ2-6
D: .
size: .
V: TRBV10-3
CDR3: CASSGGGSGANVLTF
DNA: TGTGCCAGCAGTGGAGGGGGCTCAGGGGCCAACGTCCTGACTTTC

J: TRBJ1-2
D: .
size: few
V: TRBV7-2
CDR3: CASSLISPYGYTF
DNA: TGTGCCAGCAGCTTAATTAGCCCCTATGGCTACACCTTC

J: TRBJ1-2
D: .
size: few
V: TRBV6-5
CDR3: CASSYPGTRSYTF
DNA: TGTGCCAGCAGTTACCCTGGGACTAGGAGCTACACCTTC

J: TRBJ2-2
D: TRBD1
size: few
V: TRBV2
CDR3: CASTLSDRGGELFF
DNA: TGTGCCAGCACCTTATCCGACAGGGGCGGGGAGCTGTTTTTT

J: TRBJ2-5
D: TRBD2
size: few
V: TRBV7-2
CDR3: CASSPDSGGLETQYF
DNA: TGTGCCAGCAGCCCCGACTCGGGAGGTCTAGAGACCCAGTACTTC

J: TRBJ2-5
D: TRBD2
size: few
V: TRBV5-1
CDR3: CASGKATSGSETQYF
DNA: TGCGCCAGCGGCAAGGCTACTAGCGGGAGCGAGACCCAGTACTTC

J: TRBJ2-2
D: .
size: many
V: TRBV28
CDR3: CASSTFPGTGELFF
DNA: TGTGCCAGCAGTACCTTCCCTGGCACCGGGGAGCTGTTTTTT

J: TRBJ1-5
D: TRBD1
size: .
V: TRBV5-6
CDR3: CASSLRGGNQPQHF
DNA: TGTGCCAGCAGCCTCAGGGGGGGCAATCAGCCCCAGCATTTT

J: TRBJ1-2
D: .
size: few
V: TRBV5-1
CDR3: CASSLAGAGHDYGYTF
DNA: TGCGCCAGCAGCTTGGCAGGGGCAGGGCACGACTATGGCTACACCTTC

J: TRBJ1-3
D: .
size: .
V: TRBV19
CDR3: CASSMQGNTIYF
DNA: TGTGCCAGTAGTATGCAGGGAAACACCATATATTTT

J: TRBJ1-4
D: .
size: .
V: TRBV5-1
CDR3: CASSLGDGGEKLFF
DNA: TGCGCCAGCAGCTTGGGGGACGGCGGTGAAAAACTGTTTTTT

J: TRBJ2-2
D: .
size: many
V: TRBV5-4
CDR3: CASSRRVDGTGELFF
DNA: TGTGCCAGCAGCCGGAGGGTGGATGGCACCGGGGAGCTGTTTTTT

J: TRBJ2-5
D: .
size: .
V: TRBV5-1
CDR3: CASSLRDQETQYF
DNA: TGCGCCAGCAGCTTGAGGGACCAAGAGACCCAGTACTTC

J: TRBJ2-5
D: .
size: few
V: TRBV5-1
CDR3: CASSPDSTKETQYF
DNA: TGCGCCAGCAGCCCCGACAGTACCAAAGAGACCCAGTACTTC

J: TRBJ2-2
D: .
size: .
V: TRBV19
CDR3: CASHLLTGSGTGELFF
DNA: TGTGCCAGCCACCTCCTCACAGGGTCGGGCACCGGGGAGCTGTTTTTT

J: TRBJ2-7
D: .
size: .
V: TRBV5-1
CDR3: CASSFGSSSYEQYF
DNA: TGCGCCAGCAGCTTCGGCTCGAGCTCCTACGAGCAGTACTTC

J: TRBJ1-1
D: TRBD1
size: few
V: TRBV11-3
CDR3: CASGPRTGVVKAFF
DNA: TGTGCCAGCGGGCCGAGGACAGGGGTGGTAAAAGCTTTCTTT

J: TRBJ2-1
D: .
size: few
V: TRBV7-8
CDR3: CASSLVQGAQFF
DNA: TGTGCCAGCAGCTTAGTACAGGGAGCGCAGTTCTTC

J: TRBJ1-1
D: .
size: .
V: TRBV5-1
CDR3: CASASWTEAFF
DNA: TGCGCCAGCGCCTCCTGGACTGAAGCTTTCTTT

J: TRBJ2-5
D: TRBD1
size: .
V: TRBV2
CDR3: CASRDDREETQYF
DNA: TGTGCCAGCAGAGATGACAGGGAAGAGACCCAGTACTTC

J: TRBJ1-5
D: .
size: .
V: TRBV29-1
CDR3: CSVGQGNQPQHF
DNA: TGCAGCGTTGGACAGGGCAATCAGCCCCAGCATTTT

J: TRBJ1-2
D: .
size: few
V: TRBV19
CDR3: CASSYPGSIGYGYTF
DNA: TGTGCCAGTAGCTACCCCGGGAGTATAGGCTATGGCTACACCTTC

J: TRBJ1-1
D: .
size: .
V: TRBV5-1
CDR3: CASSFLPGMNTEAFF
DNA: TGCGCCAGCAGCTTCCTCCCCGGGATGAACACTGAAGCTTTCTTT

J: TRBJ2-7
D: .
size: few
V: TRBV7-9
CDR3: CASSLKGFSYEQYF
DNA: TGTGCCAGCAGCTTAAAAGGCTTCTCCTACGAGCAGTACTTC

J: TRBJ2-3
D: .
size: .
V: TRBV19
CDR3: CASSRQVATDTQYF
DNA: TGTGCCAGCAGTAGACAGGTGGCCACAGATACGCAGTATTTT

J: TRBJ1-5
D: TRBD1
size: .
V: TRBV7-9
CDR3: CASSLGTGSWYSNQPQHF
DNA: TGTGCCAGCAGCTTAGGGACAGGGAGTTGGTATAGCAATCAGCCCCAGCATTTT

J: TRBJ2-1
D: .
size: .
V: TRBV5-1
CDR3: CASSWAGYNEQFF
DNA: TGCGCCAGCAGCTGGGCGGGGTACAATGAGCAGTTCTTC

J: TRBJ2-1
D: .
size: many
V: TRBV7-3
CDR3: CASSPRDKGYNEQFF
DNA: TGTGCCAGCAGCCCCCGGGACAAGGGGTACAATGAGCAGTTCTTC

J: TRBJ2-1
D: .
size: .
V: TRBV1
CDR3: CTGMSGGPNEQFF
DNA: TGCACCGGAATGAGCGGGGGGCCCAATGAGCAGTTCTTC

J: TRBJ1-2
D: TRBD1
size: .
V: TRBV28
CDR3: CASGGQGTFYGYTF
DNA: TGTGCCAGCGGGGGACAGGGGACCTTCTATGGCTACACCTTC

J: TRBJ2-7
D: TRBD1
size: .
V: TRBV5-4
CDR3: CASSAGQGRYEQYF
DNA: TGTGCCAGCAGCGCCGGACAGGGGAGGTACGAGCAGTACTTC

J: TRBJ1-1
D: TRBD1
size: .
V: TRBV6-6
CDR3: CASSRGQEYEAFF
DNA: TGTGCCAGCAGCCGCGGACAGGAATATGAAGCTTTCTTT

J: TRBJ1-5
D: .
size: few
V: TRBV6-6
CDR3: CASSQGLQSQPQHF
DNA: TGTGCCAGCAGCCAAGGGCTCCAGAGCCAGCCCCAGCATTTT

J: TRBJ2-5
D: .
size: .
V: TRBV2
CDR3: CASSRDGGSETQYF
DNA: TGTGCCAGCAGTCGAGATGGAGGGTCGGAGACCCAGTACTTC

J: TRBJ2-2
D: .
size: few
V: TRBV6-6
CDR3: CASSYGVTGNTGELFF
DNA: TGTGCCAGCAGTTACGGCGTGACAGGGAACACCGGGGAGCTGTTTTTT

J: TRBJ1-1
D: .
size: many
V: TRBV5-1
CDR3: CASSLRQDEAFF
DNA: TGCGCCAGCAGCTTACGGCAAGACGAAGCTTTCTTT

J: TRBJ1-2
D: .
size: .
V: TRBV6-6
CDR3: CASRQAIYGYTF
DNA: TGTGCCAGCCGACAGGCGATCTATGGCTACACCTTC

J: TRBJ2-3
D: .
size: few
V: TRBV7-9
CDR3: CASSLTLTRTDTQYF
DNA: TGTGCCAGCAGCTTAACTTTGACCCGCACAGATACGCAGTATTTT

J: TRBJ1-2
D: .
size: many
V: TRBV14
CDR3: CASSWYGGRGYTF
DNA: TGTGCCAGCAGCTGGTACGGGGGCCGTGGCTACACCTTC

J: TRBJ2-2
D: TRBD2
size: .
V: TRBV27
CDR3: CASSISGRDPGELFF
DNA: TGTGCCAGCAGTATCAGCGGGAGGGATCCCGGGGAGCTGTTTTTT

J: TRBJ1-1
D: .
size: many
V: TRBV28
CDR3: CASSRRQLEAFF
DNA: TGTGCCAGCAGTCGAAGACAGCTAGAAGCTTTCTTT

J: TRBJ1-5
D: .
size: .
V: TRBV19
CDR3: CASSTVANQPQHF
DNA: TGTGCCAGTAGCACGGTGGCCAATCAGCCCCAGCATTTT

J: TRBJ1-5
D: .
size: .
V: TRBV6-5
CDR3: CASRRTVGQPQHF
DNA: TGTGCCAGCAGAAGGACAGTCGGTCAGCCCCAGCATTTT

J: TRBJ2-5
D: TRBD2
size: few
V: TRBV4-3
CDR3: CASSPAGLGETQYF
DNA: TGCGCCAGCAGCCCCGCCGGACTAGGCGAGACCCAGTACTTC

J: TRBJ2-6
D: .
size: .
V: TRBV6-6
CDR3: CASSDGSSGANVLTF
DNA: TGTGCCAGCAGTGACGGGAGCTCTGGGGCCAACGTCCTGACTTTC

J: TRBJ2-7
D: .
size: few
V: TRBV5-6
CDR3: CASSLGTGSLQYF
DNA: TGTGCCAGCAGCTTGGGAACTGGTTCATTGCAGTACTTC